This T cell receptor (beta chain) originates from a study of blood T cell repertoires in COVID-19 (dated by TCRdb to the early 2020s). Background on the whole study: The collaborator samples originated in the United States, Italy and Spain and spanned the acute and convalescent phases of COVID-19. The material from the prospective study consisted of cDNA or gDNA derived from T cells, B-cell-depleted T cells, or PBMCs. Subjects who had been exposed to COVID-19, were actively infected with it, or had recovered from it provided the deeply sampled blood TCRbeta repertoires that made up the dataset. The repertoires were released in a freely available public database meant as a resource for research on the immune response to SARS-CoV-2. The samples were drawn from the first 160 participants of the ongoing ImmuneRACE study and from 1,254 subjects provided by 6 global collaborators. Sample metadata almost always included a de-identified subject ID, COVID-19 status, age in years and sex. HLA class I and class II types, where available, came from metadata supplied by the sample provider rather than from assay-based typing. What the work shows at the level of the full study, not this receptor alone: Clinical and demographic metadata were provided uncurated, with the amount varying by source and participant.

Whole blood was collected in K2EDTA tubes by collaborating institutions according to the institutions' own protocols. For TCRbeta analysis, collaborators shipped samples as frozen whole blood, isolated PBMCs, or DNA extracted from either of those sample types. TCRbeta CDR3 regions were amplified from genomic DNA by means of the immunoSEQ Assay, a bias-controlled multiplex PCR. The source study handled its data this way. The number of nucleated cells in each sample was estimated by amplification of reference gene primers within the assay. To quantify the absolute abundance of each unique TCRbeta CDR3 rearrangement, sequence reads were collapsed and filtered. For each sample, productive Simpson clonality was calculated by taking the square root of Simpson's diversity index across productive rearrangements. TCRdb took this table from immuneACCESS and kept in-frame rearrangements with V and J called. Such tables lack part of the clones; where checked against another copy, unresolved V genes explain under half of the gap, and the rest is unexplained. D and trimming were read from the DNA, whereas the V and J calls and clone size are those reported in that table. The sample table records about 270,000 clones; around nine tenths of these occur just once. The top ten constitute about 8.6% of the sample.

As regards this clone: It has no known antigen specificity. Per-base qualities were not stored, and no clone one base away is much larger.

The germline V gene (reference sequence) supplies CDR1 LNHDA and CDR2 SQIVND. Inclusive of the bounding cysteine and phenylalanine, the CDR3 is 12 residues long. The CDR3 DNA has 36 bases and is translated from base 1. Trimmed from V: 11 bases; trimmed from J: 0 bases; junction bases lacking a gene match: 3. The chain was built from TRBV19 and TRBJ1-1; a stretch of 7 junction bases matches TRBD1. This TCR came from a man aged 40-50 years with active or convalescent COVID-19. Sequencing was done on a sample of peripheral blood. The CDR3 region has the sequence CASGQLNTEAFF. The DNA sequence is TGTGCCTCGGGACAGCTGAACACTGAAGCTTTCTTT.